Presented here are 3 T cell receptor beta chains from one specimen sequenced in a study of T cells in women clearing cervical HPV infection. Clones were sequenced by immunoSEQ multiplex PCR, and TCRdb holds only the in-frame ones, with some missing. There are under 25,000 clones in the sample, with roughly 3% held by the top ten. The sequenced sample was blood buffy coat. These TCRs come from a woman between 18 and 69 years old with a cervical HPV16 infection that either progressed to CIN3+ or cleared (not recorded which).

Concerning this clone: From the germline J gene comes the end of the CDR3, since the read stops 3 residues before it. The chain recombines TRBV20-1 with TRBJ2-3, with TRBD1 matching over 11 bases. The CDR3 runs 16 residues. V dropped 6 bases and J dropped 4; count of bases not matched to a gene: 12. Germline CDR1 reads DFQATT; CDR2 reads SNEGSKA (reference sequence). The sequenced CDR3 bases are TGCAGTGCAGAGGCCCAGGACAGGGGGCAGTCAGATACG. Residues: CSAEAQDRGQSDT. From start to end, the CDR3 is CSAEAQDRGQSDTQYF.

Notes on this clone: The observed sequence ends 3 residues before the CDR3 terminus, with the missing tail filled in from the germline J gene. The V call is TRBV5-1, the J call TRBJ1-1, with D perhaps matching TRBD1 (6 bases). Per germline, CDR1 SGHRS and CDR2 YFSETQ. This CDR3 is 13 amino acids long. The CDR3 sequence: CASSNDLQGSAFF. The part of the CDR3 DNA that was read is TGCGCCAGCAGCAACGATTTACAGGGTTCG.

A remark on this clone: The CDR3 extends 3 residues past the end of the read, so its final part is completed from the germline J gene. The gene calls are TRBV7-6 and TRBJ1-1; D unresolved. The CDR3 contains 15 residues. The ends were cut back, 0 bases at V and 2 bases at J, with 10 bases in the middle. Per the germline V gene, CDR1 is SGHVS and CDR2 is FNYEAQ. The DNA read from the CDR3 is TGTGCCAGCAGCTTAGCCGGGGTTTCAAACACTGAA. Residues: CASSLAGVSNTE. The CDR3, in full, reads CASSLAGVSNTEAFF.